This TCR beta chain derives from a study of CD8 T cells in ankylosing spondylitis. Study-level points and caveats: One TCR beta motif, made up of roughly eight highly homologous variants, appeared characteristic of ankylosing spondylitis blood. Reportedly, disease-linked clones are significantly enriched in ankylosing spondylitis patients' matched synovial fluid.

CDR1 and CDR2 from the germline V gene are MGHRA and YSYEKL. V gave up 5 bases and J gave up 0 bases, with 16 bases separating them. This CDR3 spans 17 amino acids. Turning to this clonotype: Antigen: not known.

A single record per CDR3 protein comes from TCRdb applying MiXCR to the 5' RACE reads. The table has around 770,000 distinct CDR3 sequences, under 20% seen once; the top ten hold around 19%. Source material: blood, either unsorted or a sorted T cell fraction (not recorded which). The sequence derives from a male donor with ankylosing spondylitis. The chain uses TRBV4-1 and TRBJ1-4; tentatively, D is TRBD1 (6 bases). In nucleotides, the CDR3 is TGCGCCAGCAGCAGCTGGGGGCTAGCTGCAACTAATGAAAAACTGTTTTTT. This codes for CASSSWGLAATNEKLFF.